This entry lists 9 T cell receptor beta chains sequenced from one sample in a study of T cell clonality in common variable immunodeficiency. This table comes from immunoSEQ multiplex PCR, and its TCRdb copy is limited to in-frame clones, with some not included. The sample presents approximately 52,000 clones, none singletons. Material: peripheral blood mononuclear cells. The receptors were gathered from a person aged 18 to 69 in good health.

In this sample, this clone turned up many times. The read gets to within 3 residues of the CDR3 end, and the germline J gene fills in the rest. The chain recombines TRBV5-1 with TRBJ2-7; the D gene is possibly TRBD1 (6 bases). V lost 4 bases, J lost 0 bases, and 26 bases lay in between. CDR3 length equals 19 residues. Germline CDR1 and CDR2: SGHRS and YFSETQ. The part of the CDR3 DNA that was read is TGCGCCAGCAGCCCTCGGCCGCGACGACTCCGGGACAACTCCTACGAG. The encoded protein is CASSPRPRRLRDNSYE. The full CDR3 reads CASSPRPRRLRDNSYEQYF.

This clone was seen at least ten times. The read halts 3 residues ahead of the CDR3 end, with the missing end drawn from the germline J gene. The rearrangement links TRBV23-1 to TRBJ2-2, with 7 bases identical to TRBD2. TRBV23-1 is classed as an ORF, of uncertain function. The ends lost 4 bases at V and 7 bases at J; junction bases unmatched: 9. The CDR3 runs to 15 residues. The CDR3 bases that were read are TGCGCCAGCAGTCCCGGCGGGAGAGAAGGCGGGGAG. Encoded protein: CASSPGGREGGE. In full, the CDR3 is CASSPGGREGGELFF.

This clone occurred many times. The read terminates 3 residues ahead of where the CDR3 ends, so the germline J gene completes it. V usage is TRBV10-3 and J usage is TRBJ1-4; 9 bases agree with TRBD1. Unmatched junction bases numbered 6, after V lost 10 bases and J lost 6 bases. The CDR3 consists of 13 residues. The germline CDR1 and CDR2 sequences are ENHRY and SYGVKD. CDR3 sequence: CATSTGGDEKLFF. CDR3 DNA, as far as it was read: TGTGCCACCTCGACAGGGGGGGATGAAAAA.

Notes on this clone: The read falls 3 residues short of the CDR3 end, and the missing part is taken from the germline J gene. This chain joins TRBV19 and TRBJ1-2; 7 nucleotides align to TRBD1. The CDR3 runs 14 residues. The ends lost 7 bases at V and 5 bases at J; junction bases unmatched: 10. Germline V gene data show CDR1 as LNHDA and CDR2 as SQIVND (reference sequence). Here the CDR3 reads CASKFDRASYGYTF. CDR3 DNA (partial): TGTGCCAGTAAGTTCGACAGGGCCTCTTATGGC.

About this clone: The missing CDR3 end, 3 residues past where the read stops, is filled in from the germline J gene. In the same sample, other DNA sequences code for this CDR3. This chain joins TRBV19 and TRBJ1-2; no clear D. In germline, CDR1 is LNHDA, CDR2 SQIVND (reference sequence). This CDR3 comprises 12 residues. Partial CDR3 DNA: TGTGCCAGTAGTATCGAGGGTTTCGCA. This codes for CASSIEGFA. The whole CDR3 sequence is CASSIEGFAYTF.

In its sample, this clone was seen many times. The read gets to within 3 residues of the CDR3 end, and the germline J gene fills in the rest. This chain joins TRBV5-1 and TRBJ2-5, with 9 bases lining up with TRBD2. V shed 0 bases, J shed 4 bases, and the junction held 4 bases outside the gene matches. The germline gives CDR1 SGHRS, CDR2 YFSETQ. The CDR3 runs 15 residues. This CDR3 reads CASSLGGRARETQYF. The DNA read from the CDR3 is TGCGCCAGCAGCTTGGGCGGGAGGGCCCGAGAGACC.

This clone was counted ten times or more. The CDR3 extends 3 residues past the end of the read, so its final part is completed from the germline J gene. The chain uses TRBV2 and TRBJ2-7; tentatively, D is TRBD2 (5 bases). The CDR3 has 13 amino acids. Germline V CDR1 and CDR2: SNHLY, FYNNEI. Trimming pared 4 bases from V and 6 bases from J, leaving 13 bases between. CDR3 region: CASSADYRREQYF. Incomplete CDR3 DNA: TGTGCCAGCAGTGCCGACTACCGTCGCGAG.

This clone occurred a few times. One base separates it from a far larger clone, so it is likely a read error. The read terminates 3 residues before the CDR3 end, so the remaining end is supplied by the germline J gene. This specimen includes other DNA sequences encoding the same CDR3. The chain joins TRBV20-1 to TRBJ2-7; 8 bases align to TRBD2. Germline CDR1 reads DFQATT; CDR2 reads SNEGSKA (reference sequence). CDR3 length equals 12 residues. The CDR3 reads CSAREREYEQYF. Partial CDR3 DNA: TGCAGTGCGAGAGAGCGGGAGTACGAG.

This clone was recorded at least ten times. CDR3 in amino acids: CSALGGGGGYNEQFF. CDR3 bases read: TGCAGTGCCCTGGGTGGGGGAGGGGGCTACAATGAG. J is TRBJ2-1 and V is TRBV20-1, with D maybe TRBD2 (7 bases). The CDR3 goes on 3 residues after the read ends, and that part is filled in from the germline J gene. CDR1 is DFQATT and CDR2 is SNEGSKA in the germline V gene (reference sequence). Trimming removed 6 bases at V and 3 bases at J, with 18 bases between. The CDR3 totals 15 residues.